These 4 T cell receptor beta chains originate from one sample sequenced in a study of blood T cell repertoires in COVID-19. Clones were read by immunoSEQ multiplex PCR, and TCRdb kept only the in-frame ones, dropping some. The sample records approximately 99,000 clones, 65% to 85% being singletons. Sequenced input: peripheral blood. These receptors were collected from a man between 65 and 85 years old with active or convalescent COVID-19.

This chain connects TRBV4-1 to TRBJ1-2, with D unclear. Germline V gene data show CDR1 as MGHRA and CDR2 as YSYEKL. The CDR3 runs 16 residues. Between the trimmed V and J ends, which lost 1 base and 2 bases, there was a span of 14 bases. This CDR3 is CASSQASGRGNYGYTF. The DNA of the CDR3 is TGCGCCAGCAGCCAAGCGAGTGGCAGAGGGAACTATGGCTACACCTTC.

This chain joins TRBV5-5 and TRBJ2-1; tentatively, D is TRBD2 (6 bases). CDR3 length equals 15 residues. The germline CDR1 and CDR2 sequences are SGHKS and YYEKEE (reference sequence). Trimming took 4 bases from V and 3 from J, leaving 14 bases between them. The CDR3 coding sequence is TGTGCCAGCAGCGGCGCCCCGGGGGACTACAATGAGCAGTTCTTC. Amino acids: CASSGAPGDYNEQFF.

V and J are TRBV19 and TRBJ1-2; 12 bases are shared with TRBD1. Per the germline V gene, CDR1 is LNHDA and CDR2 is SQIVND (reference sequence). Trimming at V came to 5 bases and at J to 5 bases, leaving 9 bases not matched to a gene. CDR3 length: 16 residues. The CDR3 here is CASSPRGTGGEYGYTF. CDR3 coding DNA: TGTGCCAGTAGTCCCCGTGGGACAGGGGGCGAGTATGGCTACACCTTC. Full variable domain (rest looked up from reference TRBV19 and TRBJ1-2): DGGITQSPKYLFRKEGQNVTLSCEQNLNHDAMYWYRQDPGQGLRLIYYSQIVNDFQKGDIAEGYSVSREKKESFPLTVTSAQKNPTAFYLCASSPRGTGGEYGYTFGSGTRLTVV.

The J gene is TRBJ1-2, the V gene TRBV28; D gene ambiguous. The germline gives CDR1 MDHEN, CDR2 SYDVKM. Trimming pared 8 bases from V and 3 bases from J, leaving 10 bases between. CDR3 length equals 12 residues. Here the CDR3 reads CASLGVYYGYTF. CDR3 DNA: TGTGCCAGCCTGGGAGTCTACTATGGCTACACCTTC.